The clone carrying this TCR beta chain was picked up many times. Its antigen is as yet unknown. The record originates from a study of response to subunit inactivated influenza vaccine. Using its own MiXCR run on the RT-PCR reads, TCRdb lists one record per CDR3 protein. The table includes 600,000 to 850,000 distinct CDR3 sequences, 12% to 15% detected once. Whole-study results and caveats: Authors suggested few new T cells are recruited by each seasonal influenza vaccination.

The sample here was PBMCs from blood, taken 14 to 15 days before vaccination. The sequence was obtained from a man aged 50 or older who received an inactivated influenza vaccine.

The chain's CDR3 is CASSSYRGLGNQPQHF. The CDR3 bases are TGTGCCAGCAGTTCATACAGGGGGCTGGGCAATCAGCCCCAGCATTTT. The chain couples TRBV12-3 or TRBV12-4 to TRBJ1-5; 9 nucleotides line up with TRBD1. The ends lost 4 bases at V and 2 bases at J; junction bases unmatched: 6. CDR3 length: 16 amino acids.